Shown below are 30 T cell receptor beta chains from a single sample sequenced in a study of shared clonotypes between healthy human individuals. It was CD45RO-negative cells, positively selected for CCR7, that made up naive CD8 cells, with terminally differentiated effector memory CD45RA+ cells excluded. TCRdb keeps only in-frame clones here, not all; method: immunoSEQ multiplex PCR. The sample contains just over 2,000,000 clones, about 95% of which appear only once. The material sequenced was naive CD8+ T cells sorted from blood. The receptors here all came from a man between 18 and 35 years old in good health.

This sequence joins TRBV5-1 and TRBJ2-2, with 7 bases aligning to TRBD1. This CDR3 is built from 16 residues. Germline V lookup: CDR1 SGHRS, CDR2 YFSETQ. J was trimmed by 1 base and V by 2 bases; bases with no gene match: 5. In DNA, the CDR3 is TGCGCCAGCAGCTTCACAGGGGCCATGAACACCGGGGAGCTGTTTTTT. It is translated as CASSFTGAMNTGELFF.

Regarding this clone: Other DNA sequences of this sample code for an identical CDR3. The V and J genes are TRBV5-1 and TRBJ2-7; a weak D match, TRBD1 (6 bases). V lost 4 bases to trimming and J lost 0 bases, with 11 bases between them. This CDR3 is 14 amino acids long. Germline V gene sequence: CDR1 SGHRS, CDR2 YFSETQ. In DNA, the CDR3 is TGCGCCAGCAGCCTCCAGGGGAGCTCCTACGAGCAGTACTTC. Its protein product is CASSLQGSSYEQYF.

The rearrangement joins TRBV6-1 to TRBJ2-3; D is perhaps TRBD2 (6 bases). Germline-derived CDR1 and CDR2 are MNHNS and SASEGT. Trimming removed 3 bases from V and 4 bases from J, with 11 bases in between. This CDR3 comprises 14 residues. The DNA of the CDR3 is TGTGCCAGCAGTGAGGGGGGAGAGTCAGATACGCAGTATTTT. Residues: CASSEGGESDTQYF.

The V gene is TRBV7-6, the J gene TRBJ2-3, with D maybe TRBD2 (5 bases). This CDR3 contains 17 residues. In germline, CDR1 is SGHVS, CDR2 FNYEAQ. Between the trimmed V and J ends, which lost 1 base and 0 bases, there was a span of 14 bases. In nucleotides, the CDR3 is TGTGCCAGCAGCTTAGAATCTCGGACTTCAAGCACAGATACGCAGTATTTT. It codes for CASSLESRTSSTDTQYF.

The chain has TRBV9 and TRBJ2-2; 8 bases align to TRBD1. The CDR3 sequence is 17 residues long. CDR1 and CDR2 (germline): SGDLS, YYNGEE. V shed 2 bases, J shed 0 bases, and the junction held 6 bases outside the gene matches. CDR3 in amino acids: CASSVPKGQANTGELFF. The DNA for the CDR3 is TGTGCCAGCAGCGTTCCGAAGGGACAGGCGAACACCGGGGAGCTGTTTTTT.

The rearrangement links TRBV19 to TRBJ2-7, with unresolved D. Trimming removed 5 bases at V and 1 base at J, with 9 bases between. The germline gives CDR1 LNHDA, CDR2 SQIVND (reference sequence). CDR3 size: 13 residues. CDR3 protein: CASSEGWSYEQYF. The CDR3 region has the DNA TGTGCCAGTAGTGAAGGGTGGTCCTACGAGCAGTACTTC.

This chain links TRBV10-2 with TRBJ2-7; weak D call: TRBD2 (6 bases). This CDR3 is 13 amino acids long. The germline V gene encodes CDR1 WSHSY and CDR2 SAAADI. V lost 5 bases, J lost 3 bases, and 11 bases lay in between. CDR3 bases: TGCGCCAGCAGTCCCGGGCGGGACTACGAGCAGTACTTC. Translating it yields CASSPGRDYEQYF.

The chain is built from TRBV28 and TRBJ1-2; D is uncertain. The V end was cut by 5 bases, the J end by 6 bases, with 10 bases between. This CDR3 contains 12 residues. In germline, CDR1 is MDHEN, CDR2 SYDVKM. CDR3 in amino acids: CASSPRRDGYTF. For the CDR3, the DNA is TGTGCCAGCAGTCCTAGGAGGGATGGCTACACCTTC.

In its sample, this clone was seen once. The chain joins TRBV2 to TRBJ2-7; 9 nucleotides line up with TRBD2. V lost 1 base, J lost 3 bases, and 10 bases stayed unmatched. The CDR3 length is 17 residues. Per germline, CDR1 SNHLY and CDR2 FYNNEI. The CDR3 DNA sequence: TGTGCCAGCAGTGAAGGATGGGGGGCTAGCGGGAACTACGAGCAGTACTTC. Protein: CASSEGWGASGNYEQYF.

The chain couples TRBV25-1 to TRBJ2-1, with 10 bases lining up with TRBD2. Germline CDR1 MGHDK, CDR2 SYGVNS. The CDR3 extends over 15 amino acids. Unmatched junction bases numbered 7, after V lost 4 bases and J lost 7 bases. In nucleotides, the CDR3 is TGTGCCAGCAGTGGGAAAACTAGCGGGATTAATGAGCAGTTCTTC. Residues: CASSGKTSGINEQFF.

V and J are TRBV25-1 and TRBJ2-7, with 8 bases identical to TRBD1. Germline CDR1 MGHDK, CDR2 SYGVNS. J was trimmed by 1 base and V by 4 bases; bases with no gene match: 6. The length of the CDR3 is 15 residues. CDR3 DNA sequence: TGTGCCAGCAGTGGCAGGGACAGGATTTCCTACGAGCAGTACTTC. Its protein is CASSGRDRISYEQYF.

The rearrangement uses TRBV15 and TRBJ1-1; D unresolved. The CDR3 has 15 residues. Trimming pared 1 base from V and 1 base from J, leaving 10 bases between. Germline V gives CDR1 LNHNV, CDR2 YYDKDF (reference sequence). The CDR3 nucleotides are TGTGCCACCAGCAGAGGAGTGGCAACGAACACTGAAGCTTTCTTT. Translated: CATSRGVATNTEAFF.

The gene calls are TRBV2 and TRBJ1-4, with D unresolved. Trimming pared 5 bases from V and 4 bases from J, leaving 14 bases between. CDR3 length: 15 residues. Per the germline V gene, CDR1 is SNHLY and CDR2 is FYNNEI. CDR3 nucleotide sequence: TGTGCCAGCAGTAAGTTCCGGACGGATAATGAAAAACTGTTTTTT. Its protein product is CASSKFRTDNEKLFF.

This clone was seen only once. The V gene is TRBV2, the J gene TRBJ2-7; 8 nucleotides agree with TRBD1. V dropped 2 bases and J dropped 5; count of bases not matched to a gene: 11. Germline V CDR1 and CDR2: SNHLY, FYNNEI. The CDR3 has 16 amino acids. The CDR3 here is CASSEPFGQGTDEQYF. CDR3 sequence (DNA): TGTGCCAGCAGTGAACCTTTTGGACAGGGTACCGACGAGCAGTACTTC.

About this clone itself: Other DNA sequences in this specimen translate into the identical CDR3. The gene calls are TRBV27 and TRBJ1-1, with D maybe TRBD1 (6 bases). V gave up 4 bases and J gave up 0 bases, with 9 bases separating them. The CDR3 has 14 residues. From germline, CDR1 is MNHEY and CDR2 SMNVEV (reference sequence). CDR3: CASSSQGLNTEAFF. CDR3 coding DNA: TGTGCCAGCAGTTCACAGGGCTTGAACACTGAAGCTTTCTTT.

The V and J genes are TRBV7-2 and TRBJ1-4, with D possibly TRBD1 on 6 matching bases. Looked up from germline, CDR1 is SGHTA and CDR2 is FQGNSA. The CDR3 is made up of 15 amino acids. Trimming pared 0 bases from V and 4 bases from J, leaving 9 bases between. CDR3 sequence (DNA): TGTGCCAGCAGCTTAGCTCAGGGGTTTAATGAAAAACTGTTTTTT. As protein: CASSLAQGFNEKLFF.

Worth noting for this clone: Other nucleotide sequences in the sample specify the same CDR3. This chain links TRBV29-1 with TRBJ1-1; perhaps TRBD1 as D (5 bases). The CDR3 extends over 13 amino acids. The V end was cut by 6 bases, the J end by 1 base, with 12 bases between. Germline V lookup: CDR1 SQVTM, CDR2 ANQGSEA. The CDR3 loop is CSVVGGANTEAFF. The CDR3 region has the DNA TGCAGCGTCGTGGGTGGGGCGAACACTGAAGCTTTCTTT.

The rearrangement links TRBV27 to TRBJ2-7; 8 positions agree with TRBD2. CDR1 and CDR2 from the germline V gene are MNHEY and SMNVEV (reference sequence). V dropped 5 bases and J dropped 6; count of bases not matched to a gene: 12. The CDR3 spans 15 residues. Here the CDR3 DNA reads TGTGCCAGCAGTCCGATGAGCGGGAGCTCTGGCGAGCAGTACTTC. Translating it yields CASSPMSGSSGEQYF.

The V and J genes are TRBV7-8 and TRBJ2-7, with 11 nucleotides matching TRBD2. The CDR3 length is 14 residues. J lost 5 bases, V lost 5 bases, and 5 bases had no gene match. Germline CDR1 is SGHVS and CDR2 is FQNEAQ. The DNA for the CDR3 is TGTGCCAGCAGCCCCGGGACTAGCGGACACGAGCAGTACTTC. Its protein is CASSPGTSGHEQYF.

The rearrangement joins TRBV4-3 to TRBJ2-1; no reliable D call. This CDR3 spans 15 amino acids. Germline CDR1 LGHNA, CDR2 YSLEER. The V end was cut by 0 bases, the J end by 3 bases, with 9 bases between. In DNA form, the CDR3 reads TGCGCCAGCAGCCAAGATTGGGCGATCTACAATGAGCAGTTCTTC. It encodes CASSQDWAIYNEQFF.

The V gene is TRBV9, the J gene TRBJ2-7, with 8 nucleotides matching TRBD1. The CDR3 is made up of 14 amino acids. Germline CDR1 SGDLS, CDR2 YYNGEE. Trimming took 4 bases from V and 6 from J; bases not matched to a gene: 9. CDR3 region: CASSTRTGRIEQYF. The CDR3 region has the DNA TGTGCCAGCAGCACCCGGACAGGGCGTATCGAGCAGTACTTC.

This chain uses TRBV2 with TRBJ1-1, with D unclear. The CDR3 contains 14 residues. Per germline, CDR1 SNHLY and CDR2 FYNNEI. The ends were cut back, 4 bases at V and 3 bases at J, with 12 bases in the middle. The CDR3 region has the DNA TGTGCCAGCAGTGGAGACCCCGGGGACACTGAAGCTTTCTTT. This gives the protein CASSGDPGDTEAFF.

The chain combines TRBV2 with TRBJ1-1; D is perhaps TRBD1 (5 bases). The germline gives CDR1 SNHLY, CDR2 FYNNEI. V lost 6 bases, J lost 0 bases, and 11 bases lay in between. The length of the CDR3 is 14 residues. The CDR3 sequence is CASRGTELNTEAFF. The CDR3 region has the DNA TGTGCCAGCAGGGGGACGGAGTTGAACACTGAAGCTTTCTTT.

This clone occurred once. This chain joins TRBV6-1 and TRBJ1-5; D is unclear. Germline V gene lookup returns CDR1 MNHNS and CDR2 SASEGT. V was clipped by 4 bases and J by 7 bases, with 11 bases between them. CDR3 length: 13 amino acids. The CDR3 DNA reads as TGTGCCAGCAGTGCCTGGGCCCAGCAGCCCCAGCATTTT. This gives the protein CASSAWAQQPQHF.

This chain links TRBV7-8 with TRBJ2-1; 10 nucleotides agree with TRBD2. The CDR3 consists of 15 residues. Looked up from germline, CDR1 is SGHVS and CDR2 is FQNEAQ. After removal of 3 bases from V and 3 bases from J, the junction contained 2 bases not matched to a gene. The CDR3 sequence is CASSFASGGYNEQFF. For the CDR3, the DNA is TGTGCCAGCAGCTTCGCTAGCGGGGGCTACAATGAGCAGTTCTTC.

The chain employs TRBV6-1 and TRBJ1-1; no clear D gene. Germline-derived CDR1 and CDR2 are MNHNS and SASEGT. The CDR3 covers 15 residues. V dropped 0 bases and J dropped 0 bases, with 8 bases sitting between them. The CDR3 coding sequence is TGTGCCAGCAGTGAAGCCAGATACATGAACACTGAAGCTTTCTTT. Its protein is CASSEARYMNTEAFF.

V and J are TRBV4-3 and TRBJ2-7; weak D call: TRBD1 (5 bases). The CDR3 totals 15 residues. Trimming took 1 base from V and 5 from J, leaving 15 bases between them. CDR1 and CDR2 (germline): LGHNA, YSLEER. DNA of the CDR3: TGCGCCAGCAGCCAAGGTCCCCAGGGTGGGCACGAGCAGTACTTC. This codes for CASSQGPQGGHEQYF.

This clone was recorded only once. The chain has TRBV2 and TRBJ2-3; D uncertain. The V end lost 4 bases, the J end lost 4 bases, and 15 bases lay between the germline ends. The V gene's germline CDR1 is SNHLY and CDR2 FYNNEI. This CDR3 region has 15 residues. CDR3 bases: TGTGCCAGCAGTGTAGGGCAGCTAAGGTCAGATACGCAGTATTTT. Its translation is CASSVGQLRSDTQYF.

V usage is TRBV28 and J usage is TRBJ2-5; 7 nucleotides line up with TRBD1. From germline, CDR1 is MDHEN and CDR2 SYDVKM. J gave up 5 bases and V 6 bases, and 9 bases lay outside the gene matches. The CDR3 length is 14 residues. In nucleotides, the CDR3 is TGTGCCAGCAGGCGACAGGGAGAAGCGGAGACCCAGTACTTC. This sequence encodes CASRRQGEAETQYF.

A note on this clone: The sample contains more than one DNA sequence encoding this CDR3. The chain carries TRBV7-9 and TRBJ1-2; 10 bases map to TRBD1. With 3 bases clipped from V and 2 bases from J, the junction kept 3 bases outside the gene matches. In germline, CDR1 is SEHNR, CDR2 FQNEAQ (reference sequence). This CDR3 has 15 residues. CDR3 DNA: TGTGCCAGCAGCTTGGGGACAGGGGCCAACTATGGCTACACCTTC. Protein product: CASSLGTGANYGYTF.